What follows are 30 T cell receptor beta chains derived from one specimen sequenced in a study of tumor-infiltrating lymphocytes in primary liver carcinoma. Bulk tissue was left unsorted, and RNA and DNA were co-extracted from about 19-30 mg of it. From about 0.5 ug of total RNA, TCR beta-specific cDNA was reverse-transcribed using a constant-region primer. Employing slightly modified ARM-PCR, three nested multiplex PCR rounds were run, and these gave rise to the TCR beta libraries. TRBV1-TRBV30 forward primers paired with a C-beta reverse primer drove the first two PCR rounds, roughly 10 cycles each. One entry per CDR3 protein, called by TCRdb with MiXCR from the multiplex PCR reads. Here the sample spans tens of thousands of distinct CDR3 sequences, 70% to 85% being singletons. The sample comprised liver tumor tissue from sampling region 4. Subset given: tumor region T4, right-lateral pole. The origin of the receptors is a man aged 40-49 years with primary liver carcinoma and hepatitis B virus infection.

In the case of this clonotype: Its ends do not fully match the called genes, so a read error is possible. As DNA, the CDR3 is TGCGCCAGCAGCTTGGAAGAAAACTGTGGCTACACCTTC. Its translation is CASSLEENCGYTF. The chain carries TRBV5-1 and TRBJ1-2; no clear D. Germline CDR1 is SGHRS and CDR2 is YFSETQ. The CDR3 loop spans 13 amino acids.

In this sample, this clonotype turned up a few times. The V call is TRBV6-5, the J call TRBJ2-5, with D possibly TRBD2 on 5 matching bases. The CDR3 has 13 amino acids. Trimming took 5 bases from V and 5 from J, leaving 12 bases between them. CDR1 and CDR2 from the germline V gene are MNHEY and SVGAGI. CDR3 DNA: TGTGCCAGCAGTATAGGACCGGGGGAGACCCAGTACTTC. Its translation is CASSIGPGETQYF.

Remarks on this clonotype: At one boundary the junction diverges from the germline segment, which might be a read error. This chain links TRBV30 with TRBJ2-7; 7 bases align to TRBD2. Germline loops: CDR1 GTSNPN, CDR2 SVGIG (reference sequence). The CDR3 has 14 residues. DNA for the CDR3: TGTCCCTGGAGTGGGGCTAGCGGATTCTACGAGCAGTACTTC. This translates into CPWSGASGFYEQYF. Complete variable domain (other parts from reference TRBV30 and TRBJ2-7): SQTIHQWPATLVQPVGSPLSLECTVEGTSNPNLYWYRQAAGRGLQLLFYSVGIGQISSEVPQNLSASRPQDRQFILSSKKLLLSDSGFYLCPWSGASGFYEQYFGPGTRLTVT.

Comments on this clonotype: The final CDR3 position lacks the conserved phenylalanine or tryptophan, pointing to a likely read error. The chain is built from TRBV5-1 and TRBJ2-5; 10 bases align to TRBD2. From germline, CDR1 is SGHRS and CDR2 YFSETQ. J lost 2 bases, V lost 3 bases, and 10 bases had no gene match. The CDR3 covers 17 residues. CDR3 sequence reads: CASSSYGLAGEQETQYS. The CDR3 region has the DNA TGCGCCAGCAGCTCCTACGGGCTAGCGGGAGAGCAAGAGACCCAGTACTCC.

The V gene is TRBV21-1, the J gene TRBJ2-7; the D segment call TRBD2 is taken from the table without a DNA check. TRBV21-1 is classified as a pseudogene. The CDR3 runs 16 residues. CDR3 residues: CASSKSLVGGWYEQYF. The CDR3 nucleotides are TGTGCCAGCAGCAAATCGCTAGTGGGAGGATGGTACGAGCAGTACTTC.

This chain connects TRBV11-2 to TRBJ2-7, with a weak D call TRBD1 (6 bases). In germline, CDR1 is SGHAT, CDR2 FQNNGV. The CDR3 is made up of 14 amino acids. The CDR3 is CASSSDRNFYEQYF. The CDR3 region has the DNA TGTGCTAGTAGCTCTGACAGGAACTTCTACGAGCAGTACTTC.

Comment on this clonotype: Relative to the germline gene, one junction end is altered; a read error may explain this. The V call is TRBV6-6, the J call TRBJ2-5, with D possibly matching TRBD1 (5 bases). CDR1 is MNHNY, CDR2 SVGAGI, per germline (reference sequence). The CDR3 length is 16 residues. The CDR3 nucleotides are TGTGCCAACAGTATCCAGGATAGGGGTACCCCAGAGACCCAGTACTTC. Translation: CANSIQDRGTPETQYF.

This clonotype was observed many times. One end of the junction varies from germline; a read error may be responsible. The rearrangement joins TRBV6-4 to TRBJ2-1; the D call may be TRBD1 or TRBD2 (7 bases each). In germline, CDR1 is MRHNA, CDR2 SNTAGT. The CDR3 covers 14 residues. The CDR3 region is CASSDQPGGGPHIF. The DNA for the CDR3 is TGTGCCAGCAGTGACCAGCCAGGGGGAGGGCCCCACATCTTC.

This clonotype was seen a handful of times. Because the CDR3 is missing its conserved closing phenylalanine or tryptophan, this is likely a read error. The chain joins TRBV6-2 or TRBV6-3 to TRBJ2-1; 7 nucleotides match TRBD1. The V gene's germline CDR1 is MNHEY and CDR2 SVGEGT. This CDR3 spans 16 amino acids. For the CDR3, the DNA is TGCGCCAGCGGCGGACAGGTCCTTAGCTCCTACAATGAGCAGTTCTTA. This encodes CASGGQVLSSYNEQFL.

As for this clonotype: One junction end does not reproduce the germline sequence, and a read error may be involved. The chain has TRBV11-2 and TRBJ2-7; D possibly corresponds to TRBD2 (5 bases). Per the germline V gene, CDR1 is SGHAT and CDR2 is FQNNGV. The CDR3 sequence is 14 residues long. The CDR3 protein is CANSPNGNSYEQYF. In DNA, the CDR3 is TGTGCCAACAGCCCTAACGGGAACTCCTACGAGCAGTACTTC.

Notes on this clonotype: A read error may account for a junction end that differs from germline. This chain links TRBV9 with TRBJ1-1; the D gene is possibly TRBD1 (6 bases). The CDR3 covers 15 residues. Germline CDR1 reads SGDLS; CDR2 reads YYNGEE. The CDR3 nucleotides read TGTGCTAGCAGCGTACGGTCGGGACAGAACACTGAAGCTTTCTTT. Residues: CASSVRSGQNTEAFF.

Concerning this clonotype itself: This may be a read error: a much more frequent sequence differs by one nucleotide. The CDR3 reads CASSEAGTGTSERFF. DNA of the CDR3: TGTGCCAGCAGTGAGGCTGGGACAGGGACGAGTGAGCGGTTCTTC. The chain recombines TRBV28 with TRBJ2-1; 9 bases line up with TRBD1. From germline, CDR1 is MDHEN and CDR2 SYDVKM. CDR3 size: 15 residues.

In its sample, this clonotype was seen a few times. The rearrangement uses TRBV20-1 and TRBJ1-1; possible D gene TRBD1, 5 bases. The V end was cut by 4 bases, the J end by 1 base, with 10 bases between. The germline CDR1 and CDR2 sequences are DFQATT and SNEGSKA (reference sequence). This CDR3 is 13 amino acids long. The DNA for the CDR3 is TGCAGTGCTAAGGGGTGGGAGAACACTGAAGCTTTCTTT. Protein sequence: CSAKGWENTEAFF.

Worth noting for this clonotype: A much bigger clone sits one base away, suggesting this may be a read error. The CDR3 DNA reads as TGTGCCAGTAGTATGAACAGGGGCACAGATACGCAGTATTTT. This sequence encodes CASSMNRGTDTQYF. This sequence joins TRBV19 and TRBJ2-3, with a tentative D call TRBD1 (6 bases). CDR3 length equals 14 residues. V shed 3 bases and J shed 1 base, with 8 bases lying between them. Germline CDR1 and CDR2: LNHDA and SQIVND (reference sequence).

A word on this clonotype: No conserved phenylalanine or tryptophan is present at the end of the CDR3, so a read error is the likely explanation. The CDR3 is CASNSERTGESQYL. The CDR3 nucleotides are TGTGCCAGCAATTCAGAGCGTACCGGGGAGAGCCAGTACCTC. V usage is TRBV12-3 or TRBV12-4 and J usage is TRBJ2-5; possible D gene TRBD2, 5 bases. This CDR3 contains 14 residues.

Points on this clonotype: Since the CDR3 does not end with the conserved phenylalanine or tryptophan, this likely comes from a read error. The CDR3 region has the DNA TGTGCCTGCAGCCAAGATAAGGGGAGCGGCTACGAACAGTACTCC. Amino acid sequence: CACSQDKGSGYEQYS. V and J are TRBV4-2 and TRBJ2-7; the D gene could be TRBD1 or TRBD2 (5 bases each). This CDR3 comprises 15 residues. Germline CDR1 LGHNA, CDR2 YNFKEQ.

The rearrangement links TRBV30 to TRBJ2-7; TRBD2 agrees at 9 bases. The CDR3 runs 12 residues. Germline assignment: CDR1 GTSNPN and CDR2 SVGIG (reference sequence). CDR3 coding DNA: TGTACCTATTCGACTAGCGGCTACGAGCAGTACTTC. It specifies CTYSTSGYEQYF.

Comments on this clonotype: One end of the junction fails to match germline, which may point to a read error. V is TRBV28 and J is TRBJ2-6, with D tentatively TRBD1 (5 bases). CDR3 length: 17 amino acids. Germline V gene lookup returns CDR1 MDHEN and CDR2 SYDVKM. CDR3 sequence: CASSPARDSSRANLLTF. Here the CDR3 DNA reads TGTGCCAGCAGTCCGGCAAGAGACAGCTCTAGGGCCAACCTCCTGACTTTC.

About this clonotype itself: The conserved phenylalanine or tryptophan normally closing the CDR3 is absent here, so this likely arose from a read error. This rearrangement joins TRBV29-1 to TRBJ1-2; no clear D gene. Germline values: CDR1 SQVTM, CDR2 ANQGSEA. The CDR3 covers 13 residues. Trimming removed 6 bases at V and 6 bases at J, with 17 bases between. CDR3 in DNA: TGCAGCGTCGTGGAGCAGAGAGAGAATGGCTACACCTTA. Translating gives CSVVEQRENGYTL.

Concerning this clonotype: At one boundary the junction diverges from the germline segment, which might be a read error. This chain connects TRBV11-3 to TRBJ2-1, with D unclear. The CDR3 is 14 residues long. Germline V gene data show CDR1 as SGHNT and CDR2 as YENEEA. In DNA form, the CDR3 reads TGTACCAACAGCTTAGGCGTCTCGAACAATGAGCTGTTCTTC. It is translated as CTNSLGVSNNELFF.

Details on this clonotype: The junction differs from germline at one of its ends, possibly a read error. V gene TRBV4-3 combines with J gene TRBJ2-5; D may be TRBD1 or TRBD2 (5 bases each). Germline values: CDR1 LGHNA, CDR2 YSLEER. This CDR3 is built from 14 residues. In DNA form, the CDR3 reads TGTGCCAGCATCCAAGGGGACGCCAGATCGACCCAGCACTTC. Translation: CASIQGDARSTQHF.

This chain's CDR3 is CANSLDGTYTDTQYF. CDR3 in DNA: TGCGCCAACAGTTTGGATGGGACATACACAGATACGCAGTATTTT. The chain employs TRBV5-1 and TRBJ2-3, with a tentative D call TRBD1 (6 bases). Germline-derived CDR1 and CDR2 are SGHRS and YFSETQ. The CDR3 contains 15 residues. V lost 9 bases and J lost 2, with 19 bases in between.

This clonotype was seen a few times. One end of the junction is discordant with germline, which a read error may explain. This chain joins TRBV5-1 and TRBJ2-2; TRBD2 aligns across 9 bases. This CDR3 region has 17 residues. The germline V gene encodes CDR1 SGHRS and CDR2 YFSETQ. The CDR3 sequence: CASSFETSGRNTGELSF. CDR3 nucleotides: TGCGCCAGCAGCTTCGAAACCAGCGGGAGGAACACCGGGGAGCTGTCTTTT.

In the case of this clonotype: A read error may account for a junction end that differs from germline. V gene TRBV5-1 combines with J gene TRBJ1-4; no reliable D call. This CDR3 is 15 amino acids long. Per germline, CDR1 SGHRS and CDR2 YFSETQ. CDR3 protein: CASGRGRPTNEKLFF. The CDR3 DNA reads as TGTGCCAGCGGTCGCGGCAGACCGACTAATGAAAAACTGTTTTTT.

By proportion, this clonotype is medium-sized. The V gene is TRBV4-1, the J gene TRBJ1-1; no definite D call. V lost 1 base and J lost 4, with 10 bases in between. CDR1 is MGHRA and CDR2 is YSYEKL in the germline V gene. The CDR3 totals 14 residues. The CDR3 nucleotides read TGCGCCAGCAGCCAAGTAAACTCGGGCACTGAAGCTTTCTTT. Translated, it gives CASSQVNSGTEAFF.

This clonotype was seen a handful of times. The rearrangement links TRBV28 to TRBJ1-4; possible D gene TRBD1, 5 bases. CDR3 length: 15 amino acids. Germline CDR1 is MDHEN and CDR2 is SYDVKM. The CDR3 DNA follows: TGTGTAAGCAGCTTCACCAGGGCTCTGAATGAAAAACTGTTTTTT. This encodes CVSSFTRALNEKLFF.

This clonotype was seen only once. J is TRBJ2-3 and V is TRBV30; the D gene is possibly TRBD2 (5 bases). The V end lost 1 base, the J end lost 13 bases, and 24 bases lay between the germline ends. CDR3 size: 15 residues. Germline-derived CDR1 and CDR2 are GTSNPN and SVGIG (reference sequence). CDR3 loop: CAWSAILASTDTKYF. In DNA, the CDR3 is TGTGCCTGGAGTGCCATACTGGCTAGCACAGATACCAAGTATTTT.

Comments on this clonotype: Lacking the conserved final phenylalanine or tryptophan, this CDR3 likely reflects a read error. V is TRBV29-1 and J is TRBJ2-5; D gene uncertain. CDR1 and CDR2 from the germline V gene are SQVTM and ANQGSEA. The CDR3 is 13 residues long. This CDR3 is CSVEVSQQETQYL. In DNA form, the CDR3 reads TGCAGTGTTGAAGTCTCCCAACAAGAGACCCAGTACCTC.

A word on this clonotype: The junction differs from germline at one of its ends, possibly a read error. CDR3 protein: CASSVVVGWVNNEQFF. The CDR3 DNA reads TGTGCCAGCAGTGTCGTAGTGGGATGGGTAAACAATGAACAGTTCTTC. V is TRBV14 and J is TRBJ2-1; D is undetermined. The CDR3 covers 16 residues. Germline V gene lookup returns CDR1 SGHDN and CDR2 FVKESK.

The gene calls are TRBV11-2 and TRBJ2-2; D is perhaps TRBD2 (5 bases). Germline V gives CDR1 SGHAT, CDR2 FQNNGV. This CDR3 spans 13 amino acids. Trimming took off 2 bases at V and 16 bases at J, with 17 bases between the two ends. CDR3 loop: CASSLSLTGESFF. The CDR3, as DNA: TGTGCCAGCAGCTTATCCCTCACCGGGGAGTCGTTTTTT.